The T cell receptor (beta chain) described here comes from a study of patients and donors after allogeneic stem cell transplantation. TCRdb analysed the RT-PCR reads with MiXCR anew, one entry per CDR3 protein. This sample has 800,000 to 1,000,000 distinct CDR3 sequences, with 18% found just once. This receptor was obtained from a human donor who was either an allogeneic HSCT recipient or a stem cell or donor lymphocyte infusion donor (not recorded which). It is not recorded whose cells these are; they may come from a transplant donor. Sequencing was done on a sample of blood, either unsorted or a sorted T cell fraction (not recorded which).

The CDR3 DNA reads TGTGCCAGCGGCGGGGAGACCCCGGGCAAGACCCAGTACTTC. Amino acid sequence: CASGGETPGKTQYF. The chain joins TRBV6-2 or TRBV6-3 to TRBJ2-5, with D possibly matching TRBD2 (6 bases). Trimming took 8 bases from V and 6 from J, leaving 19 bases between them. Germline CDR1 is MNHEY and CDR2 is SVGEGT. The CDR3 has 14 residues.